This record concerns one T cell receptor beta chain sequence. Its antigen is still unknown. Other DNA sequences in the same sample also yield this CDR3. The data are from a study of cytomegalovirus exposure and HLA in healthy donors. In the study overall: Ancestry clustering placed 81% of 350 to 500 genotyped donors in the Caucasian-associated cluster.

Primers for the PCR totalled 60 Vbeta and 13 Jbeta. The method was immunoSEQ multiplex PCR; TCRdb's version includes in-frame clones alone and lacks a portion of them. The profile shows about 220,000 clones, over 65% of them singletons. The study, taken as a whole, reports: The authors later found most CMV-associated TCR beta chains appeared HLA-restricted. The authors assumed roughly uniform sequencing depth across donors for presence/absence analyses. A later analysis by the authors found several of the most significant clusters apparently linked to common viral pathogens.

The specimen sequenced was PBMCs. This sequence originates from a man between 18 and 29 years old in good health and CMV-seronegative.

This chain's CDR3 is CASSPGQLNTEAFF. The CDR3 DNA follows: TGCGCCAGCAGCCCCGGACAGTTGAACACTGAAGCTTTCTTT. The rearrangement joins TRBV4-1 to TRBJ1-1; a weak D match, TRBD1 (6 bases). The CDR3 runs 14 residues. V was trimmed by 4 bases and J by 0 bases, leaving 9 bases between them. From germline, CDR1 is MGHRA and CDR2 YSYEKL.